A selection of T cell receptor beta chains follows, all from one sample in a study of CD8+ T cells in alopecia areata. Measured with immunoSEQ multiplex PCR; TCRdb has only the in-frame clones, and not every one. The sample has more than 85,000 clones, about 45% seen once. Sequencing was done on a sample of CD4+ T cells sorted from blood. The source of these receptors is a human donor with alopecia areata. Both conserved end residues are part of each CDR3. Fields, in order: V gene, D gene, J gene, clone size, CDR3 DNA, CDR3 protein. D genes are given only for firm matches. Only some rows state a clone size, as once, few, many or a class for expanded clones.

TRBV29-1,-,TRBJ2-1,-,TGCAGCGTTGAATTCCTAGCTACCGCCACTAAGCAGTTCTTC,CSVEFLATATKQFF
TRBV5-1,-,TRBJ2-6,-,TGCGCCAGCAGCTTGTCGGACCCTGGGGCCAACGTCCTGACTTTC,CASSLSDPGANVLTF
TRBV7-9,-,TRBJ2-5,-,TGTGCCAGCAGCTTGGGGGAAGAGACCCAGTACTTC,CASSLGEETQYF
TRBV2,-,TRBJ1-6,-,TGTGCCAGCAGTGCTTTCGAGGCACCCCTCCACTTT,CASSAFEAPLHF
TRBV29-1,-,TRBJ2-7,few,TGCAGCGTCGAACTGGGAAAGCAGTACTTC,CSVELGKQYF
TRBV29-1,TRBD2,TRBJ2-1,-,TGCAGCGTTGAACGCGGGAGAACTAACAATGAGCAGTTCTTC,CSVERGRTNNEQFF
TRBV5-1,-,TRBJ1-1,-,TGCGCCAGCAGCTTGCAGGGCACTGAAGCTTTCTTT,CASSLQGTEAFF
TRBV29-1,TRBD2,TRBJ2-5,few,TGCAGCGTTGTGGTGGAGGGACTACTTACCCAGTACTTC,CSVVVEGLLTQYF
TRBV29-1,-,TRBJ2-5,few,TGCAGCGCCATAGCGAGGGAGACCCAGTACTTC,CSAIARETQYF
TRBV29-1,-,TRBJ2-3,few,TGCAGCGTTCGCCTAGACACAGATACGCAGTATTTT,CSVRLDTDTQYF
TRBV5-1,TRBD2,TRBJ2-7,-,TGCGCCAGCAGCTGGGAAGCGGGAGGGCCCTACGAGCAGTACTTC,CASSWEAGGPYEQYF
TRBV5-4,TRBD2,TRBJ2-7,few,TGTGCCAGCAGCTTGCTATTAGCGGGAGGGTTAGACGAGCAGTACTTC,CASSLLLAGGLDEQYF
TRBV29-1,-,TRBJ2-7,-,TGCAGCACGAGGGGGGACAGAGGGCCCTACGAGCAGTACTTC,CSTRGDRGPYEQYF
TRBV29-1,-,TRBJ2-1,-,TGCAGCGTTGCAGGGGCATGGGCAGGGAACAATGAGCAGTTCTTC,CSVAGAWAGNNEQFF
TRBV30,TRBD2,TRBJ2-7,-,TGTGCCTGGAGTCCCTCGTCCCCCCGAGCAAGCGGGGGGCTCCTCTACGAGCAGTACTTC,CAWSPSSPRASGGLLYEQYF
TRBV29-1,TRBD1,TRBJ2-5,few,TGCAGCGCCGGGACAGGGGGCCAAGAGACCCAGTACTTC,CSAGTGGQETQYF
TRBV18,-,TRBJ1-2,few,TGTGCCAGCTCACCACCGGACAGCGTCTATGGCTACACCTTC,CASSPPDSVYGYTF
TRBV2,-,TRBJ2-5,-,TGTGCCAGCAGCCTTAGGGAGACCCAGTACTTC,CASSLRETQYF
TRBV4-2,TRBD2,TRBJ2-7,few,TGTGCCAGCAGTCCCAGAGCTAGCGGCACATACGAGCAGTACTTC,CASSPRASGTYEQYF
TRBV9,TRBD2,TRBJ2-3,-,TGTGCCAGCAGCGTATCTAGCGGGGGGACAGATACGCAGTATTTT,CASSVSSGGTDTQYF
TRBV5-1,-,TRBJ2-7,-,TGCGCCAGCAGCTTGGGACCAGCGGGTACCAACGAGCAGTACTTC,CASSLGPAGTNEQYF
TRBV29-1,-,TRBJ1-1,few,TGCAGCGTTGAACTCTGGGGGTCTAACACTGAAGCTTTCTTT,CSVELWGSNTEAFF
TRBV28,-,TRBJ2-7,-,TGTGCCAGCAGTCTTCCCGCGGCAGGGAATTCTCGCGAGCAGTACTTC,CASSLPAAGNSREQYF
TRBV7-2,-,TRBJ2-5,-,TGTGCCAGCAGCTTAGCGTACAGCACTGGAGAGACCCAGTACTTC,CASSLAYSTGETQYF
TRBV29-1,-,TRBJ2-1,few,TGCAGCGCCGTGGGAGCCCAAGACTCCTACAATGAGCAGTTCTTC,CSAVGAQDSYNEQFF
TRBV25-1,-,TRBJ1-2,-,TGTGCCAGCAGTGAAGATTACGAACGTTCCTTCTATGGCTACACCTTC,CASSEDYERSFYGYTF
TRBV5-1,-,TRBJ2-3,once,TGCGCCAGCAGCTTGGCGGGAAACACAGATACGCAGTATTTT,CASSLAGNTDTQYF
TRBV30,TRBD1,TRBJ2-5,-,TGTGCCTGGAAGAGGACAGGACAAGAGACCCAGTACTTC,CAWKRTGQETQYF
TRBV29-1,TRBD2,TRBJ2-5,few,TGCAGCTCGGTCGGGAGGGCCCGGGAGACCCAGTACTTC,CSSVGRARETQYF
TRBV7-2,-,TRBJ2-7,-,TGTGCCAGCAGCCACTTGGGGCACGAGCAGTACTTC,CASSHLGHEQYF
TRBV2,TRBD1,TRBJ1-5,-,TGTGCCAGCAGTGTGGGGACAGGGGGTGGAGGGCAGCATTTT,CASSVGTGGGGQHF
TRBV29-1,-,TRBJ2-3,few,TGCAGCGTTGCTCAGGGCACAGATACGCAGTATTTT,CSVAQGTDTQYF
TRBV28,-,TRBJ2-1,few,TGTGCCAGCAGTTTATCCCCGGGCGCCGCGCAGGGGCAGCAGTTCTTC,CASSLSPGAAQGQQFF
TRBV28,-,TRBJ1-6,few,TGTGCCAGCAGTTTGGGTTCCCTGGGTAATTCACCCCTCCACTTT,CASSLGSLGNSPLHF
TRBV5-1,-,TRBJ2-1,-,TGCGCCAGCAGCTTTCTGGGGGAACGGGTCGGATACAATGAGCAGTTCTTC,CASSFLGERVGYNEQFF
TRBV29-1,-,TRBJ2-3,few,TGCAGCGTAGGGGATACAGGTTCGGGAGATACGCAGTATTTT,CSVGDTGSGDTQYF
TRBV7-7,TRBD2,TRBJ2-2,-,TGTGCCAGCAGAATGGATGCGGGAGGGAACATCGGGGAGCTGTTTTTT,CASRMDAGGNIGELFF
TRBV30,TRBD2,TRBJ2-1,-,TGTGCCATGACCCAACTAGCGGGTTCCTACAATGAGCAGTTCTTC,CAMTQLAGSYNEQFF
TRBV30,TRBD1,TRBJ1-1,-,TGTGCCTGGAGCGAGAACTGGACAGGGGTGAATACTGAAGCTTTCTTT,CAWSENWTGVNTEAFF
TRBV29-1,-,TRBJ2-3,few,TGCAGCGTTGAATTTGAGGTAGATACGCAGTATTTT,CSVEFEVDTQYF
TRBV28,TRBD1,TRBJ2-7,few,TGTGCCAGCGCAAACAGGGGGTACCCCTACGAGCAGTACTTC,CASANRGYPYEQYF
TRBV2,-,TRBJ2-1,-,TGTGCCAGCAGTGAAGCGGAGTATGGTAGCTCCTACAATGAGCAGTTCTTC,CASSEAEYGSSYNEQFF
TRBV2,-,TRBJ2-5,-,TGTGCCAGCAAAGCAGAAGAGACCCAGTACTTC,CASKAEETQYF
TRBV14,-,TRBJ2-3,few,TGTGCCAGCAGCCCAGTAGATTTCACAGATACGCAGTATTTT,CASSPVDFTDTQYF
TRBV30,-,TRBJ1-1,-,TGTGCCTGGACTCAACCTGGGACATGGATTGGGTTGGCTTTCTTT,CAWTQPGTWIGLAFF
TRBV7-2,-,TRBJ2-2,-,TGTGCCAGCAGCTTAGTAGGGCTGGCAGGGGCCGGGGAGCTGTTTTTT,CASSLVGLAGAGELFF
TRBV29-1,-,TRBJ1-4,few,TGCAGCGTTGAAGACTCACGACGGAATAGACTGTTTTTT,CSVEDSRRNRLFF
TRBV5-4,-,TRBJ2-5,-,TGTGCCAGCAGCTCTCCCGGGACCCAAGAGACCCAGTACTTC,CASSSPGTQETQYF
TRBV10-2,-,TRBJ2-1,once,TGCGCCAGCAAAATACTCAATGAGCAGTTCTTC,CASKILNEQFF
TRBV5-6,TRBD1,TRBJ2-3,-,TGTGCCAGCAGCACAGGGGCGGATACGCAGTATTTT,CASSTGADTQYF
TRBV29-1,-,TRBJ2-1,few,TGCAGCGTTGTAACTTCCCCAGAGCAGTTCTTC,CSVVTSPEQFF
TRBV29-1,-,TRBJ2-4,-,TGCAGCGTTACTGGAGTACTAGCCAAAAACATTCAGTACTTC,CSVTGVLAKNIQYF
TRBV30,-,TRBJ2-1,-,TGTGCCTGGGCTGGCGCCTCCACCCAGCAGTTCTTC,CAWAGASTQQFF